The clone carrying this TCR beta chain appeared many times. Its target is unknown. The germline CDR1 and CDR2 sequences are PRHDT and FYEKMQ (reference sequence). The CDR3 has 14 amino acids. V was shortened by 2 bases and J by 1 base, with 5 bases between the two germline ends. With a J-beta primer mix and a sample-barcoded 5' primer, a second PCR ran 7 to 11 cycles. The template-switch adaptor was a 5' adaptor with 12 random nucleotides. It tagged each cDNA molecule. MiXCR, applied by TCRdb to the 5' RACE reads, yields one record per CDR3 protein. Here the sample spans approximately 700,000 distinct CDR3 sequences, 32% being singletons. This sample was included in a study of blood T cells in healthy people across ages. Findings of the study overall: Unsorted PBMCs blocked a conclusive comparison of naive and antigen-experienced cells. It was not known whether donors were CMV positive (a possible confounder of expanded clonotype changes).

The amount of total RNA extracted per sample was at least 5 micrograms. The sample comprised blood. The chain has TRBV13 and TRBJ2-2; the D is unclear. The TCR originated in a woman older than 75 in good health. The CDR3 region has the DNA TGTGCCAGCAGCTTATTGGAGAACACCGGGGAGCTGTTTTTT. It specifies CASSLLENTGELFF.